The 3 T cell receptor beta chains in this list originate from one sample, sequenced in a study of cytomegalovirus exposure and HLA in healthy donors. The data were produced by immunoSEQ multiplex PCR, yet TCRdb's version contains in-frame clones alone and is incomplete. There are roughly 48,000 clones in the sample; about 94% occur only once, and 7.8% lies in the top ten. Sample: PBMCs. The receptor source for this set is a woman between 18 and 29 years old in good health and CMV-seropositive.

The chain couples TRBV18 to TRBJ2-2, with 11 bases fitting TRBD2. Germline-derived CDR1 and CDR2 are KGHSH and LQKENI. This CDR3 is built from 18 residues. The trim removed 6 bases at V and 6 bases at J, leaving 15 bases unmatched. The CDR3 loop reads CASSRDPPSGRKAGELFF. CDR3 DNA: TGTGCCAGCTCGCGGGACCCTCCTAGCGGGAGGAAGGCCGGGGAGCTGTTTTTT. The full variable domain, in which reference TRBV18 and TRBJ2-2 provide the parts outside the CDR3, is NAGVMQNPRHLVRRRGQEARLRCSPMKGHSHVYWYRQLPEEGLKFMVYLQKENIIDESGMPKERFSAEFPKEGPSILRIQQVVRGDSAAYFCASSRDPPSGRKAGELFFGEGSRLTVL.

This clone was observed once. This chain connects TRBV7-2 to TRBJ2-7; 9 nucleotides agree with TRBD2. V shed 4 bases and J 2 bases; nucleotides not matched to a gene: 9. Germline V gene data show CDR1 as SGHTA and CDR2 as FQGNSA. The CDR3 contains 16 residues. DNA for the CDR3: TGTGCCAGCAGCTGGACCGGGACTAGCCCCACCTACGAGCAGTACTTC. Amino acids: CASSWTGTSPTYEQYF.

This clone was counted between two and nine times. The rearrangement uses TRBV5-1 and TRBJ2-5; 10 bases align to TRBD2. Germline CDR1 and CDR2: SGHRS and YFSETQ. This CDR3 is 15 amino acids long. The J segment lost 1 base and the V segment lost 3 bases, leaving 3 bases of the junction unmatched. The DNA of the CDR3 is TGCGCCAGCAGCTCCGGGACTAGCGCCCAAGAGACCCAGTACTTC. Encoded protein: CASSSGTSAQETQYF.